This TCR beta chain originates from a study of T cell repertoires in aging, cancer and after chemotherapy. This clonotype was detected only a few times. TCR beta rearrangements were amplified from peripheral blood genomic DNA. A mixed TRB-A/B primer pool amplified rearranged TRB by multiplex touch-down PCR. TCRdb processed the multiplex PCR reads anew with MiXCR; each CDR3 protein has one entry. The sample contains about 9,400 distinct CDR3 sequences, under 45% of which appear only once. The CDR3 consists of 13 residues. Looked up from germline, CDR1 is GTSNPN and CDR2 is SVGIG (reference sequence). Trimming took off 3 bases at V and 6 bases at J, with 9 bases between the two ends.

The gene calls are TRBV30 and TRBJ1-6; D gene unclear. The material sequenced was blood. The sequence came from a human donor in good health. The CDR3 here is CAWRGIVNSPLHF. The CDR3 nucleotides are TGTGCCTGGAGGGGTATTGTTAATTCACCCCTCCACTTT.